The sequence of this T cell receptor beta chain was determined in a study of blood T cell repertoires in COVID-19. Original analysis: It was from reference gene primer amplification that nucleated cell counts were estimated. The assay was immunoSEQ multiplex PCR, and TCRdb's table has in-frame clones only and misses some. That table supplies the V and J calls and clone size; D and trimming were determined from the DNA. This table has a few hundred thousand clones, 80% to 85% appearing once. J was trimmed by 3 bases and V by 5 bases; bases with no gene match: 10. In germline, CDR1 is MGHDK, CDR2 SYGVNS. CDR3 size: 18 residues. Seattle patients were enrolled during active infection and followed longitudinally.

Sequenced: peripheral blood. This clonotype originated in a woman between 65 and 79 years old with COVID-19, enrolled during active disease. The chain is built from TRBV25-1 and TRBJ2-3, with TRBD2 identical over 14 bases. The CDR3 reads CASSLQTSGRALTDTQYF. In nucleotides, the CDR3 is TGTGCCAGCAGTCTACAGACTAGCGGGAGGGCTTTGACAGATACGCAGTATTTT.